These 29 T cell receptor beta chains originate from one sample sequenced in a study of beta chain features in type 1 diabetes (dated by TCRdb to between 2018 and 2020). Results the study describes overall, beyond this receptor: In all four CD4+ subsets, TCRB CDR3 length was moderately but significantly shorter in type 1 diabetes patients.

Antigens for these TCRs are unknown. Libraries were built with the immunoSEQ multiplex PCR assay. The entire amount of isolated RNA was reverse transcribed using the High Capacity cDNA Reverse Transcription Kit, so the sequenced TCRB transcripts were expressed ones. This immuneACCESS table, as held by TCRdb, lists in-frame sequences with V and J called but not all clones. Of the missing ones, under half trace to an unresolved V gene in checked studies; the others have no known cause. The sample yields 600,000 or so clones; roughly 12% were counted once. The ten largest account for around 0.12% of the sample. Sequences were obtained from naive CD4+ T cells from blood. Taken with the paper, the label for cell subset or site translates to: true naive CD4+ T cells. Receptors were obtained from a man younger than 45 with type 1 diabetes.

As to this clone: The same CDR3 also results from other DNA sequences found in this sample. The chain links TRBV28 to TRBJ1-2; 7 nucleotides match TRBD1. V gave up 5 bases and J gave up 2 bases; unmatched junction bases: 2. CDR1 MDHEN and CDR2 SYDVKM come from the germline V gene. The CDR3 runs to 13 residues. The CDR3 sequence is CASSAGQNYGYTF. The CDR3, as DNA: TGTGCCAGCAGTGCGGGACAGAACTATGGCTACACCTTC.

This clone was seen a handful of times. This chain joins TRBV18 and TRBJ2-2; D may be TRBD1 (6 bases). The CDR3 totals 16 residues. CDR1 KGHSH and CDR2 LQKENI come from the germline V gene. Between the trimmed V and J ends, which lost 6 bases and 0 bases, there was a span of 14 bases. CDR3 nucleotide sequence: TGTGCCAGCTCGCCTAACAGGGCCACGAACACCGGGGAGCTGTTTTTT. Protein product: CASSPNRATNTGELFF.

The CDR3 region has the DNA TGTGCCAGCAGCCCGGAGAGGGACTATGGCTACACCTTC. Encoded protein: CASSPERDYGYTF. The chain employs TRBV7-9 and TRBJ1-2; no clear D gene. Deletions cut 5 bases from V and 3 bases from J, with 10 bases between. The germline gives CDR1 SEHNR, CDR2 FQNEAQ (reference sequence). This CDR3 is built from 13 residues.

This clone was counted only a few times. The chain employs TRBV9 and TRBJ1-6; 7 bases match TRBD1. V was pared by 0 bases and J by 9 bases, with 6 bases of the junction left unmatched. CDR1 is SGDLS, CDR2 YYNGEE, per germline. CDR3 length equals 15 residues. CDR3 nucleotide sequence: TGTGCCAGCAGCGTAGCTGACAGGGTAGTTTCACCCCTCCACTTT. It encodes CASSVADRVVSPLHF.

This chain connects TRBV10-3 to TRBJ2-2, with no clear D. This CDR3 has 15 amino acids. With 4 bases removed from V and 5 bases from J, the gap between germline ends came to 14 bases. Per germline, CDR1 ENHRY and CDR2 SYGVKD. CDR3 in amino acids: CAISGTAVGTGELFF. The CDR3 DNA follows: TGTGCCATCAGTGGGACGGCCGTAGGAACCGGGGAGCTGTTTTTT.

The V gene is TRBV25-1, the J gene TRBJ1-3; no reliable D call. V gave up 2 bases and J gave up 8 bases, with 4 bases separating them. The CDR3 consists of 11 residues. Germline lookup yields CDR1 MGHDK and CDR2 SYGVNS. CDR3 loop: CASSEADTIYF. The DNA of the CDR3 is TGTGCCAGCAGTGAAGCAGACACCATATATTTT.

V usage is TRBV9 and J usage is TRBJ2-2; 8 bases fit TRBD1. The germline V gene has CDR1 SGDLS and CDR2 YYNGEE. This CDR3 contains 14 residues. V was clipped by 5 bases and J by 3 bases; unmatched bases: 3. The CDR3 sequence is CASSRGQDTGELFF. CDR3 in DNA: TGTGCCAGCAGTCGGGGACAGGACACCGGGGAGCTGTTTTTT.

The J gene is TRBJ2-5, the V gene TRBV7-2; the D is unclear. Trimming left V 5 bases short and J 2 bases short, with 9 bases between. Germline V lookup: CDR1 SGHTA, CDR2 FQGNSA. This CDR3 region has 13 residues. The CDR3 DNA is TGTGCCAGCAGCCCCGGACGTCAAGAGACCCAGTACTTC. Amino acids: CASSPGRQETQYF.

A few counts support this clone. The V and J genes are TRBV6-5 and TRBJ1-1; 9 nucleotides align to TRBD1. The trim removed 4 bases at V and 1 base at J, leaving 4 bases unmatched. Germline CDR1 reads MNHEY; CDR2 reads SVGAGI. This CDR3 is 15 amino acids long. The CDR3, as DNA: TGTGCCAGCAGTTGGGACAGGGAACGGAACACTGAAGCTTTCTTT. Its protein product is CASSWDRERNTEAFF.

The V call is TRBV4-3, the J call TRBJ1-4; D gene uncertain. CDR1 is LGHNA, CDR2 YSLEER, per germline. CDR3 length equals 14 residues. Trimming removed 0 bases at V and 8 bases at J, with 10 bases between. CDR3 DNA: TGCGCCAGCAGCCAAGATGGGAGGGCGGAAAAACTGTTTTTT. This encodes CASSQDGRAEKLFF.

This clone has just a few counts. The V gene is TRBV6-5, the J gene TRBJ2-7, with 9 bases that match TRBD2. Germline CDR1 MNHEY, CDR2 SVGAGI. The CDR3 is made up of 13 amino acids. J gave up 3 bases and V 6 bases, and 3 bases lay outside the gene matches. The CDR3, as DNA: TGTGCCAGCAGGACTAGCGGAATCTACGAGCAGTACTTC. Translation: CASRTSGIYEQYF.

This clone has only a few counts. The chain joins TRBV30 to TRBJ1-5; tentatively, D is TRBD1 (6 bases). The CDR3 has 13 residues. Germline V gene data show CDR1 as GTSNPN and CDR2 as SVGIG (reference sequence). Trimming pared 1 base from V and 7 bases from J, leaving 11 bases between. CDR3 region: CAWSDITGQPQHF. CDR3 DNA: TGTGCCTGGAGTGATATTACAGGGCAGCCCCAGCATTTT. Variable domain in full (rest from reference TRBV30 and TRBJ1-5): SQTIHQWPATLVQPVGSPLSLECTVEGTSNPNLYWYRQAAGRGLQLLFYSVGIGQISSEVPQNLSASRPQDRQFILSSKKLLLSDSGFYLCAWSDITGQPQHFGDGTRLSIL.

The rearrangement joins TRBV6-5 to TRBJ2-3, with D maybe TRBD2 (5 bases). The length of the CDR3 is 14 residues. Per the germline V gene, CDR1 is MNHEY and CDR2 is SVGAGI. The germline V and J ends were trimmed by 6 bases and 4 bases, with 14 bases remaining between them. Here the CDR3 reads CASSPRGRPDTQYF. As DNA, the CDR3 is TGTGCCAGCAGCCCGAGAGGGCGACCAGATACGCAGTATTTT.

The rearrangement joins TRBV19 to TRBJ1-2; D might be TRBD1 (6 bases). In germline, CDR1 is LNHDA, CDR2 SQIVND (reference sequence). Trimming took off 6 bases at V and 6 bases at J, with 11 bases between the two ends. The CDR3 totals 12 residues. As DNA, the CDR3 is TGTGCCAGTAGCGACAGGTCTCATGGCTACACCTTC. Translated: CASSDRSHGYTF.

This clone was counted between two and nine times. The chain is built from TRBV11-2 and TRBJ2-3; 7 bases line up with TRBD1. The CDR3 contains 14 residues. Unmatched junction bases numbered 5, after V lost 8 bases and J lost 0 bases. Looked up from germline, CDR1 is SGHAT and CDR2 is FQNNGV. As DNA, the CDR3 is TGTGCCAGCGCGAGGGGGCTCAGCACAGATACGCAGTATTTT. This gives the protein CASARGLSTDTQYF. The variable domain in full, with the rest retrieved from reference TRBV11-2 and TRBJ2-3, is EAGVAQSPRYKIIEKRQSVAFWCNPISGHATLYWYQQILGQGPKLLIQFQNNGVVDDSQLPKDRFSAERLKGVDSTLKIQPAKLEDSAVYLCASARGLSTDTQYFGPGTRLTVL.

The table lists this clone with a few counts. The rearrangement links TRBV7-2 to TRBJ2-5; 9 nucleotides agree with TRBD1. This CDR3 region has 14 residues. V lost 4 bases to trimming and J lost 4 bases; unmatched junction nucleotides: 4. CDR1 is SGHTA, CDR2 FQGNSA, per germline. For the CDR3, the DNA is TGTGCCAGCAGCTCGTCGACAGGGGGAGAGACCCAGTACTTC. Its protein is CASSSSTGGETQYF.

V usage is TRBV18 and J usage is TRBJ1-5; weak D call: TRBD1 (6 bases). The CDR3 consists of 14 residues. V gave up 3 bases and J gave up 8 bases, with 14 bases separating them. Germline loops: CDR1 KGHSH, CDR2 LQKENI. This CDR3 reads CASSPLWGAEPQHF. The CDR3 DNA reads as TGTGCCAGCTCACCCTTATGGGGGGCTGAGCCCCAGCATTTT.

The genes are TRBV15 and TRBJ2-2; the match to TRBD1 covers 7 bases. V lost 1 base, J lost 0 bases, and 2 bases stayed unmatched. This CDR3 has 16 amino acids. Germline loops: CDR1 LNHNV, CDR2 YYDKDF (reference sequence). The CDR3 protein is CATSRGTGANTGELFF. CDR3 nucleotide sequence: TGTGCCACCAGCAGAGGCACAGGGGCGAACACCGGGGAGCTGTTTTTT.

This clone was seen a few times. J is TRBJ2-7 and V is TRBV7-9, with D hard to call. The CDR3 sequence is 13 residues long. V lost 6 bases and J 3 bases, leaving 12 bases between the germline ends. CDR1 is SEHNR and CDR2 is FQNEAQ in the germline V gene (reference sequence). The CDR3 bases are TGTGCCAGCAGTTATTCTGGCCTCTACGAGCAGTACTTC. Its translation is CASSYSGLYEQYF.

The V and J genes are TRBV9 and TRBJ2-6; D gene ambiguous. The CDR3 loop spans 18 amino acids. Germline loops: CDR1 SGDLS, CDR2 YYNGEE. Trimming shortened V by 1 base and J by 1 base, and 15 bases separated the two germline ends. CDR3 nucleotides: TGTGCCAGCAGCGTAAGATCGGGTGCCCCGTCTGGGGCCAACGTCCTGACTTTC. Encoded protein: CASSVRSGAPSGANVLTF.

V gene TRBV10-3 combines with J gene TRBJ2-5; 8 nucleotides line up with TRBD2. This CDR3 region has 16 residues. With V trimmed by 2 bases and J by 2 bases, 7 bases remained unmatched. Germline CDR1 ENHRY, CDR2 SYGVKD. CDR3 in DNA: TGTGCCATCAGTGAGAGGCCCTCGGGGGGGCAAGAGACCCAGTACTTC. Its translation: CAISERPSGGQETQYF.

The chain employs TRBV30 and TRBJ1-2; TRBD1 matches at 7 bases. V lost 0 bases to trimming and J lost 14 bases; unmatched junction nucleotides: 12. CDR1 and CDR2 (germline): GTSNPN, SVGIG (reference sequence). This CDR3 contains 13 residues. The CDR3 protein is CAWSVTGAQGSTF. As DNA, the CDR3 is TGTGCCTGGAGTGTAACAGGGGCCCAGGGCTCGACCTTC.

The chain joins TRBV5-8 to TRBJ2-1; D gene unclear. V gave up 0 bases and J gave up 5 bases, with 9 bases separating them. This CDR3 is built from 14 residues. Germline assignment: CDR1 SGHTS and CDR2 YDEGEE. This chain's CDR3 is CASSLANVNNEQFF. DNA of the CDR3: TGTGCCAGCAGCTTGGCCAATGTAAACAATGAGCAGTTCTTC.

The chain combines TRBV4-3 with TRBJ2-1; TRBD2 agrees at 7 bases. This CDR3 has 19 amino acids. CDR1 and CDR2 (germline): LGHNA, YSLEER. V was clipped by 0 bases and J by 7 bases; unmatched bases: 18. Here the CDR3 DNA reads TGCGCCAGCAGCCAAGAAATTTTCGGGACTACCCTTCGGGGGAATGAGCAGTTCTTC. Translating gives CASSQEIFGTTLRGNEQFF.

The chain couples TRBV9 to TRBJ1-1; tentatively, D is TRBD1 (6 bases). Deletions cut 4 bases from V and 3 bases from J, with 13 bases between. The CDR3 covers 14 residues. CDR1 SGDLS and CDR2 YYNGEE come from the germline V gene. For the CDR3, the DNA is TGTGCCAGCAGCCCAAGGGGGTTTGACACTGAAGCTTTCTTT. It translates to CASSPRGFDTEAFF.

This clone was counted only a few times. The J gene is TRBJ2-7, the V gene TRBV7-9; the D gene is possibly TRBD1 (5 bases). Trimming took 4 bases from V and 3 from J, leaving 13 bases between them. This CDR3 region has 14 residues. Germline loops: CDR1 SEHNR, CDR2 FQNEAQ (reference sequence). CDR3: CASSYAGNGYEQYF. CDR3 sequence (DNA): TGTGCCAGCAGCTATGCAGGGAACGGCTACGAGCAGTACTTC. The full variable domain, its missing parts supplied by reference TRBV7-9 and TRBJ2-7, is DTGVSQNPRHKITKRGQNVTFRCDPISEHNRLYWYRQTLGQGPEFLTYFQNEAQLEKSRLLSDRFSAERPKGSFSTLEIQRTEQGDSAMYLCASSYAGNGYEQYFGPGTRLTVT.

This clone was picked up a small number of times. The rearrangement uses TRBV2 and TRBJ1-2, with a possible D match to TRBD1 (6 bases). This CDR3 has 15 amino acids. The V gene's germline CDR1 is SNHLY and CDR2 FYNNEI. The V and J ends lost 10 bases and 0 bases respectively, with 18 bases between them. The CDR3 DNA sequence: TGTGCCACAGCGGAGGCAGGGGCCTCTAACTATGGCTACACCTTC. Amino acids: CATAEAGASNYGYTF.

This clone was found a few times. CDR3 bases: TGTGCCAGTAGTCCAGGGGAGGGGGGAGTTACGCAGTATTTT. Translation gives CASSPGEGGVTQYF. The chain is built from TRBV19 and TRBJ2-3, with a possible D match to TRBD2 (7 bases). Germline CDR1 is LNHDA and CDR2 is SQIVND (reference sequence). The CDR3 loop spans 14 amino acids. V was clipped by 5 bases and J by 8 bases, with 17 bases between them.

There are a few counts of this clone. V usage is TRBV10-1 and J usage is TRBJ2-2, with a weak D call TRBD1 (5 bases). The V and J ends lost 3 bases and 7 bases respectively, with 9 bases between them. This CDR3 has 13 residues. Looked up from germline, CDR1 is WNHNN and CDR2 is SYGVQD (reference sequence). As DNA, the CDR3 is TGCGCCAGCAGTGACCCTCAGGGCGGGGAGCTGTTTTTT. Its translation: CASSDPQGGELFF.